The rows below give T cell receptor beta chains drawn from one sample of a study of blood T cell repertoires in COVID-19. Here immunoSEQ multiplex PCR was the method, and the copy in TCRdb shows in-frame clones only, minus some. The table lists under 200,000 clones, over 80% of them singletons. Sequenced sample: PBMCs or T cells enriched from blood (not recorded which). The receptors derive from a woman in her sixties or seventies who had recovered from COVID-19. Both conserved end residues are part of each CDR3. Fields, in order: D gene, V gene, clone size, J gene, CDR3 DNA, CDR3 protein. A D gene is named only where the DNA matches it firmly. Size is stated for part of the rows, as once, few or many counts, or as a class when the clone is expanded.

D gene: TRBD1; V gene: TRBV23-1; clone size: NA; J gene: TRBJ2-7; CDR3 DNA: TGCGCCAGCAGTCAATCGAGACAGGGGTCCCGCGGGGAGCAGTACTTC; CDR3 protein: CASSQSRQGSRGEQYF
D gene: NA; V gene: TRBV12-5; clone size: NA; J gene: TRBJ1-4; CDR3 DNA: TGTGCTAGTGGTTTGGGGCAGGGCGGCGAAAAACTGTTTTTT; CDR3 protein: CASGLGQGGEKLFF
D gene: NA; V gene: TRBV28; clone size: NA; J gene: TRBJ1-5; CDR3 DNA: TGTGCCAGCAGTTTGGGGGGGCCTAGCAATCAGCCCCAGCATTTT; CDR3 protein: CASSLGGPSNQPQHF
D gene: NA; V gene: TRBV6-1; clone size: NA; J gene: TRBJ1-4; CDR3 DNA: TGTGCCAGCAGTGAAAGGTTACAGCTTAATGAAAAACTGTTTTTT; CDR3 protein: CASSERLQLNEKLFF
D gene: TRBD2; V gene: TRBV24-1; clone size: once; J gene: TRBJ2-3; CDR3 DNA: TGTGCCACCAGTGATCCGGGGGGTGCGAGCACAGATACGCAGTATTTT; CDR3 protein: CATSDPGGASTDTQYF
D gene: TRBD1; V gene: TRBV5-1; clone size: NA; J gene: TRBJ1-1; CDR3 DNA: TGCGCCAGCAGCTTGGAACAGGGGGCGGGTCAGACTGAAGCTTTCTTT; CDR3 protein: CASSLEQGAGQTEAFF
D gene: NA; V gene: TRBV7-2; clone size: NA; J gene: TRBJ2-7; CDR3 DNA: TGTGCCAGCAGCTTTGGACTGCCGCGCGAGCAGTACTTC; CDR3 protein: CASSFGLPREQYF
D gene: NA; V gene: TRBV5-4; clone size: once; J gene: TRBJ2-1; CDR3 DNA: TGTGCCAGCAGCTTGGTTCAGGGTTCCACTGAGCAGTTCTTC; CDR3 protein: CASSLVQGSTEQFF
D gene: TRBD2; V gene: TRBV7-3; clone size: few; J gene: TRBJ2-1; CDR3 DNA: TGTGCCAGCAGCCCGGGAGGCTCTGGTTCCTACAATGAGCAGTTCTTC; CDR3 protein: CASSPGGSGSYNEQFF
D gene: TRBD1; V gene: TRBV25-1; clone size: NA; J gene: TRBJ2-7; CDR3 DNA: TGTGCCAGCAGTGAATCGGGACAGACCTACGAGCAGTACTTC; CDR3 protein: CASSESGQTYEQYF
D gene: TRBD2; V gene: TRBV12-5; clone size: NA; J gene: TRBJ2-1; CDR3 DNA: TGTGCTAGTGGCAATCTAGGCGAGGGACTAGCGGGGGGGCATGAGCAGTTCTTC; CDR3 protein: CASGNLGEGLAGGHEQFF
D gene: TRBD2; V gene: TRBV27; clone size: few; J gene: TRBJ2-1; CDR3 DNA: TGTGCCAGCAGTTTATACGAGCGCGGGGGTAACAATGAGCAGTTCTTC; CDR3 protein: CASSLYERGGNNEQFF
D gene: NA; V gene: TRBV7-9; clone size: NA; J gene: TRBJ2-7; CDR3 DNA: TGTGCCAGCAGCTTAGTTTGGACACCTGCTTACGAGCAGTACTTC; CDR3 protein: CASSLVWTPAYEQYF
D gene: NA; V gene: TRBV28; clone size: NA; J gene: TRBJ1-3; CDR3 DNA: TGTGCCAGCAGTTATTACTCTGGAAACACCATATATTTT; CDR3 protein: CASSYYSGNTIYF
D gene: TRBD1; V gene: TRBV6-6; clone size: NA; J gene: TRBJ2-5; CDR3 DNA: TGTGCCAGCAGTTACTCGGACAGGGGGGCGACCCAGTACTTC; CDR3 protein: CASSYSDRGATQYF
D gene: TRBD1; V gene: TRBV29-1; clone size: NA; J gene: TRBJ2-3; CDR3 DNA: TGCAGCGTTGTCCGGGACAGGGACACAGATACGCAGTATTTT; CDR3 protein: CSVVRDRDTDTQYF
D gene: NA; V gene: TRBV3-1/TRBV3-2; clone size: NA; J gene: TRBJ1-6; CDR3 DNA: TGTGCCAGCAGCCAGAGGGGGGGTAGGGGCAATTCACCCCTCCACTTT; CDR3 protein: CASSQRGGRGNSPLHF
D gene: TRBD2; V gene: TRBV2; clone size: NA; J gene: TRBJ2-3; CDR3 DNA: TGTGCCAGCAGCATTCTTGGACTAGCCGGGGGGGATACGCAGTATTTT; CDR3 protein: CASSILGLAGGDTQYF
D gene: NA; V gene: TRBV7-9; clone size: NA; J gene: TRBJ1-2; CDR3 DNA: TGTGCCAGCAGCTTAGGAAGGACAGAAAACTATGGCTACACCTTC; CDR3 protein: CASSLGRTENYGYTF
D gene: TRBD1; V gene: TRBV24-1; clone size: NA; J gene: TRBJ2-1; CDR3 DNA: TGTGCCACCAGTGATTATGGACAGGGGGGCGATGAGCAGTTCTTC; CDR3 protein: CATSDYGQGGDEQFF
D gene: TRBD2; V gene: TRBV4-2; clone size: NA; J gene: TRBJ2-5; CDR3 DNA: TGTGCCAGCAGCCCTCTAGCGGGAGTAGGAGAGACCCAGTACTTC; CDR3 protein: CASSPLAGVGETQYF
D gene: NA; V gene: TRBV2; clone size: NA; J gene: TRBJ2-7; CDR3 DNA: TGTGCCAGCAGTGAAGGTATCGAGCAGTACTTC; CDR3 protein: CASSEGIEQYF
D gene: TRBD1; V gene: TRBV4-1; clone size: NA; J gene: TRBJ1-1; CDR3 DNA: TGCGCCAGCAGCCAAGGGAGGACAGGGCCCCCGAACACTGAAGCTTTCTTT; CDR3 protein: CASSQGRTGPPNTEAFF
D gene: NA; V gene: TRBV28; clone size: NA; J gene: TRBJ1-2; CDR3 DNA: TGTGCCAGCAGTTTAACAGCTAACTATGGCTACACCTTC; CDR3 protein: CASSLTANYGYTF
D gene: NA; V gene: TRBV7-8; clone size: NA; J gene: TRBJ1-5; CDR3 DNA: TGTGCCAGCAGCTTAGGGCCCCAACAGCCCCAGCATTTT; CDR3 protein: CASSLGPQQPQHF
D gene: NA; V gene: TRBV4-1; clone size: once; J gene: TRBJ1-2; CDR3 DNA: TGCGCCAGCAGCCAACCAACTCTCAGGTTCCAATCAAGGGGCTACACCTTC; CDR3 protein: CASSQPTLRFQSRGYTF
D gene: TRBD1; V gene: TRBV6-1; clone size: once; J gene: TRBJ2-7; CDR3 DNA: TGTGCCAGCAGTGCCGAGACAGGGGGAAATTCCTACGAGCAGTACTTC; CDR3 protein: CASSAETGGNSYEQYF
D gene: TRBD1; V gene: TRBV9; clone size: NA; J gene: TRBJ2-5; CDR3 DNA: TGTGCCAGCAGCGTAGGGACAGGGGGAGAGGCCCAGTACTTC; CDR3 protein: CASSVGTGGEAQYF
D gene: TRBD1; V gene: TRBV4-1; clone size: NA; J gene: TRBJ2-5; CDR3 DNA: TGCGCCAGCAGCCAAGAGGGCAGGGGGGAGACCCAGTACTTC; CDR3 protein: CASSQEGRGETQYF
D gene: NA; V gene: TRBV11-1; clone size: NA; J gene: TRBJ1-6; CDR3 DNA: TGTGCCAGCAGCGCGGACAGCTCCTATAATTCACCCCTCCACTTT; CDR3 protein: CASSADSSYNSPLHF
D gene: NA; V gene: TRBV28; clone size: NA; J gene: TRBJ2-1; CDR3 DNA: TGTGCCAGCAGTTTTTTGCGCGATGAGCAGTTCTTC; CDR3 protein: CASSFLRDEQFF
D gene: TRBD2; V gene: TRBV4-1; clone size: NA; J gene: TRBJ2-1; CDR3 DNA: TGCGCCAGCAGCCGATTGGGACTACCAAATGAGCAGTTCTTC; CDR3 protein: CASSRLGLPNEQFF
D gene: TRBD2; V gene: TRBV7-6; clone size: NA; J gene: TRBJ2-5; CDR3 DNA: TGTGCCAGCAGCTTAGCGCGCCTAGCGGGGGGGCGAGGAGAGACCCAGTACTTC; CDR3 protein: CASSLARLAGGRGETQYF
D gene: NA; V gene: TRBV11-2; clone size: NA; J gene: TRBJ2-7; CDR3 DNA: TGTGCCAGCAGTCAAGCAGGGACTCTCAGGAACGAGCAGTACTTC; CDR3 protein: CASSQAGTLRNEQYF
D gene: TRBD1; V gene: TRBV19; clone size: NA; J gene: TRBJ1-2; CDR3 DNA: TGTGCCAGTAGTGATCAGGGGGCGTTGGGCTACACCTTC; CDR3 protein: CASSDQGALGYTF
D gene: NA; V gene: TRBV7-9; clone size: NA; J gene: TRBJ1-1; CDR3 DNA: TGTGCCAGCAGCTTAGGAAACACGGGAGAAGCTTTCTTT; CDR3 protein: CASSLGNTGEAFF
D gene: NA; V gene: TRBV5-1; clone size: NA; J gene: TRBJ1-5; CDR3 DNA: TGCGCCAGCAGCTTTTCAGGGCAGGGGCAGCCCCAGCATTTT; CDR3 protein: CASSFSGQGQPQHF